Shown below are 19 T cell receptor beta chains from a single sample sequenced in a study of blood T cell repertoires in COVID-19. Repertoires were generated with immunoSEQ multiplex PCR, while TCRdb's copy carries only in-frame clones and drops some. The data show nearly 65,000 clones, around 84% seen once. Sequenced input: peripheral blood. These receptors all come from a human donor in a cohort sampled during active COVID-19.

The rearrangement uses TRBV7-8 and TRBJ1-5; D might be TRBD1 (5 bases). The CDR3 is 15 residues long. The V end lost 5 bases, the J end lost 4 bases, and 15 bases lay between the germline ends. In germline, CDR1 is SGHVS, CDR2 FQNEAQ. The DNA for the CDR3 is TGTGCCAGCAGCCGAAGCGGGGGGGTTAATCAGCCCCAGCATTTT. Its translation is CASSRSGGVNQPQHF.

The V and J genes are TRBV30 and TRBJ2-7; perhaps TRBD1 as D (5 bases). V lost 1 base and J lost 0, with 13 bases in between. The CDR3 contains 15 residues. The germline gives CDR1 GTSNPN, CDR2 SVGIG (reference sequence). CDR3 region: CAWSDLGASSYEQYF. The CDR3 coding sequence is TGTGCCTGGAGTGACCTAGGGGCTAGCTCCTACGAGCAGTACTTC.

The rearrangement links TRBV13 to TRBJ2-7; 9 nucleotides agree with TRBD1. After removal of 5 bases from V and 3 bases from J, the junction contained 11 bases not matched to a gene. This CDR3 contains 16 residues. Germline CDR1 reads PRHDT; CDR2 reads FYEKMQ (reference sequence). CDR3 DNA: TGTGCCAGCAGCCGATACCCGGGACAGGGTTTCTACGAGCAGTACTTC. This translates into CASSRYPGQGFYEQYF.

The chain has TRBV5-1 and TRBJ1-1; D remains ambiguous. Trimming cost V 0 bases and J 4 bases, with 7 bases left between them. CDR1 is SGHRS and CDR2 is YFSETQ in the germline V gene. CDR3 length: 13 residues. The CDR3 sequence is CASSLGGSTEAFF. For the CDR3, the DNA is TGCGCCAGCAGCTTGGGAGGGAGCACTGAAGCTTTCTTT.

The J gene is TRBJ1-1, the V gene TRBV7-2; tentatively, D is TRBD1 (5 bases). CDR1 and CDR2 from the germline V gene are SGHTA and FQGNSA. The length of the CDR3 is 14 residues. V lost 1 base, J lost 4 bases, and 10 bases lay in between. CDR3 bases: TGTGCCAGCAGCTTAGATAGGGGTAGCACTGAAGCTTTCTTT. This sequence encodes CASSLDRGSTEAFF.

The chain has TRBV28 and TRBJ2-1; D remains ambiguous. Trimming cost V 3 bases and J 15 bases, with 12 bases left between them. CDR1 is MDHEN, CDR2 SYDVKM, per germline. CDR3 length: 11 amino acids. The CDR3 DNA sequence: TGTGCCAGCAGTTTTGGGCCTCTTGGGTTCTTC. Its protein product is CASSFGPLGFF.

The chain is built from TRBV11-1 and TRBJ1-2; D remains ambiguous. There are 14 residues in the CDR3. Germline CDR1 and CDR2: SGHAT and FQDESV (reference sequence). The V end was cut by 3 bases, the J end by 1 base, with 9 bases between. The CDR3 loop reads CASSLGYSNYGYTF. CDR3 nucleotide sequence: TGTGCCAGCAGCTTGGGTTACAGTAACTATGGCTACACCTTC. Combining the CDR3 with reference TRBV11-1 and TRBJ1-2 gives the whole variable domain EAEVAQSPRYKITEKSQAVAFWCDPISGHATLYWYRQILGQGPELLVQFQDESVVDDSQLPKDRFSAERLKGVDSTLKIQPAELGDSAMYLCASSLGYSNYGYTFGSGTRLTVV.

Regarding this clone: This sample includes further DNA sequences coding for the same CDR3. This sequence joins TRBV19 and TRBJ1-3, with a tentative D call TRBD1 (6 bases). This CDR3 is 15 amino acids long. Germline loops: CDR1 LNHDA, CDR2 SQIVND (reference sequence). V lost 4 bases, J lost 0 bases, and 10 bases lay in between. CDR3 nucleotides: TGTGCCAGTAGTACTGGGACAAACTCTGGAAACACCATATATTTT. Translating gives CASSTGTNSGNTIYF. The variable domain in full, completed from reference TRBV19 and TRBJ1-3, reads DGGITQSPKYLFRKEGQNVTLSCEQNLNHDAMYWYRQDPGQGLRLIYYSQIVNDFQKGDIAEGYSVSREKKESFPLTVTSAQKNPTAFYLCASSTGTNSGNTIYFGEGSWLTVV.

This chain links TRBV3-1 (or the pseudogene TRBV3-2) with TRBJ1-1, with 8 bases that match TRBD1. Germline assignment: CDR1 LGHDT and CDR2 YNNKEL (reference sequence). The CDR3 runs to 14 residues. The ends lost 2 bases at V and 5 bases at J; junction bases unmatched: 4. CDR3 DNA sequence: TGTGCCAGCAGCCAATTAACAGGGGGAACTGAAGCTTTCTTT. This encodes CASSQLTGGTEAFF.

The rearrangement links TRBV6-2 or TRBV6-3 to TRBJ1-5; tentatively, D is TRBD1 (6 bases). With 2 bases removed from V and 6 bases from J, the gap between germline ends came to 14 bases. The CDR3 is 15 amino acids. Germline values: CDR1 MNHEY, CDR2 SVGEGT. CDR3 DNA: TGTGCCAGCAGTTACCGGGACATAGTGGCTCAGCCCCAGCATTTT. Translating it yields CASSYRDIVAQPQHF.

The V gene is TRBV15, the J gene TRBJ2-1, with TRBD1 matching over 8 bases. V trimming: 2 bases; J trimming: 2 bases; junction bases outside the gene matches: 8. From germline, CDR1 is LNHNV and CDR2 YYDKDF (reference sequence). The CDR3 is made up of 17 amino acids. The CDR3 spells CATSRYGQGNTYNEQFF. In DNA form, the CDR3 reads TGTGCCACCAGCAGATACGGACAGGGCAATACCTACAATGAGCAGTTCTTC.

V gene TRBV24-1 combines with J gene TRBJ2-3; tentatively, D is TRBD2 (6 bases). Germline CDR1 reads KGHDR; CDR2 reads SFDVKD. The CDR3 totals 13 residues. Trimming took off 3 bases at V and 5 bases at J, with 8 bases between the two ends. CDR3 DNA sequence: TGTGCCACCAGTGATGGAGGGGAAGATACGCAGTATTTT. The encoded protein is CATSDGGEDTQYF.

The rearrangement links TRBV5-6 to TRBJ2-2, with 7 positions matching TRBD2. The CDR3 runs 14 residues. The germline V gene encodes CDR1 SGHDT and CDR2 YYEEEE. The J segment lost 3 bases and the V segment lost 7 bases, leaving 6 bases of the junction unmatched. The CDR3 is CASLPGLYTGELFF. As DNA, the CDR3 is TGTGCCAGCTTACCGGGACTATACACCGGGGAGCTGTTTTTT.

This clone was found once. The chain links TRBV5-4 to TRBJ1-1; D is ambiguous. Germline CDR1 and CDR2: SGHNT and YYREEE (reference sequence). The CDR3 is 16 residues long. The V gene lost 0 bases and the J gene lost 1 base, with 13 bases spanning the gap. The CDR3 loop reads CASSLGSARSNTEAFF. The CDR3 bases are TGTGCCAGCAGCTTGGGGTCCGCCAGGTCGAACACTGAAGCTTTCTTT.

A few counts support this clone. The CDR3 coding sequence is TGTGCCAGCGACAGGGAACCCATGAACACTGAAGCTTTCTTT. It yields the protein CASDREPMNTEAFF. The chain links TRBV6-5 to TRBJ1-1; 7 bases map to TRBD1. After removal of 8 bases from V and 0 bases from J, the junction contained 6 bases not matched to a gene. Germline-derived CDR1 and CDR2 are MNHEY and SVGAGI. The CDR3 extends over 14 amino acids.

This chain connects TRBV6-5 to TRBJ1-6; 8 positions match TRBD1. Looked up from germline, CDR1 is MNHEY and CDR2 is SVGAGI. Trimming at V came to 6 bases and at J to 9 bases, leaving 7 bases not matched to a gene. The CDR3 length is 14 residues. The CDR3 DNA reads TGTGCCAGCAGCCAAGACAGGGGAGGTTCACCCCTCCACTTT. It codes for CASSQDRGGSPLHF.

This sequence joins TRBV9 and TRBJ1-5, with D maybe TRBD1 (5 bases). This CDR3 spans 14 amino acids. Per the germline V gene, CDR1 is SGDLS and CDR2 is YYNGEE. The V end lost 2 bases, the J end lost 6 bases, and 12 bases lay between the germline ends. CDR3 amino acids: CASSVGGSGQPQHF. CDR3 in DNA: TGTGCCAGCAGCGTCGGGGGGTCAGGTCAGCCCCAGCATTTT.

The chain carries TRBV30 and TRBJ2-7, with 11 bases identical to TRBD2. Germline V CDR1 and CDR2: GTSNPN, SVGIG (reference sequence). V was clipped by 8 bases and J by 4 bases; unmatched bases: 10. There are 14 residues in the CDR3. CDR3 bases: TGTGCCAGAGATAGCGGGAGGGCCTTGTACGAGCAGTACTTC. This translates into CARDSGRALYEQYF.

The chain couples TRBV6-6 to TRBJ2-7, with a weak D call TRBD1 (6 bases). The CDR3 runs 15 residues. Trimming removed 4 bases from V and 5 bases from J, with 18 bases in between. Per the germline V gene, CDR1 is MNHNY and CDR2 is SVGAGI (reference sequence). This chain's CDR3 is CASSWTQTGRNEQYF. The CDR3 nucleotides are TGTGCCAGCAGTTGGACCCAGACAGGACGGAACGAGCAGTACTTC.